This T cell receptor (beta chain) originates from a study of CD4+ T cells in melanoma. Only in-frame clones appear in the TCRdb table, and some are missing; sequencing was by immunoSEQ multiplex PCR. The table lists roughly 4,800 clones, around two thirds of them singletons. This clone was seen more than once but under ten times. The sequence derives from a human donor with melanoma. Material: cells from a culture (not recorded whether cultured in vitro).

CDR3 DNA: TGTGCCAGCAGTGAAGGACAGGGGTTCGCCTATGGCTACACCTTC. It translates to CASSEGQGFAYGYTF. This sequence joins TRBV6-1 and TRBJ1-2, with 8 bases that match TRBD1. CDR1 is MNHNS, CDR2 SASEGT, per germline. The trim removed 1 base at V and 4 bases at J, leaving 5 bases unmatched. The CDR3 sequence is 15 residues long.